One sample yielded the 2 T cell receptor beta chains listed below, sequenced in a study of blood T cell repertoires in COVID-19 (TCRdb year 2020). Libraries were constructed by the immunoSEQ multiplex PCR assay. What TCRdb holds here is the immuneACCESS table cut down to in-frame rearrangements. Part of the clones is not present; checked against another copy, under half of the missing clones reflect an unresolved V gene, and the others are unexplained. This sample is represented by tens of thousands of clones; 75% to 85% of them were singletons. The ten biggest clones cover roughly a tenth of the sample. The sequenced sample was peripheral blood. The receptors were sampled from a man between 45 and 60 years old with COVID-19, enrolled during active disease.

The chain has TRBV4-1 and TRBJ2-2, with 10 nucleotides matching TRBD1. V trimming: 4 bases; J trimming: 3 bases; junction bases outside the gene matches: 8. This CDR3 has 17 residues. Germline V CDR1 and CDR2: MGHRA, YSYEKL. CDR3 nucleotide sequence: TGCGCCAGCAGCCGCACCGGGACAGGGGACGACACCGGGGAGCTGTTTTTT. Its translation is CASSRTGTGDDTGELFF.

This rearrangement joins TRBV30 to TRBJ1-3, with D possibly matching TRBD1 (5 bases). This CDR3 is 14 amino acids long. Per germline, CDR1 GTSNPN and CDR2 SVGIG (reference sequence). V lost 3 bases to trimming and J lost 0 bases, with 9 bases between them. The CDR3 here is CAWRVGLSGNTIYF. In DNA form, the CDR3 reads TGTGCCTGGAGAGTGGGACTCTCTGGAAACACCATATATTTT.